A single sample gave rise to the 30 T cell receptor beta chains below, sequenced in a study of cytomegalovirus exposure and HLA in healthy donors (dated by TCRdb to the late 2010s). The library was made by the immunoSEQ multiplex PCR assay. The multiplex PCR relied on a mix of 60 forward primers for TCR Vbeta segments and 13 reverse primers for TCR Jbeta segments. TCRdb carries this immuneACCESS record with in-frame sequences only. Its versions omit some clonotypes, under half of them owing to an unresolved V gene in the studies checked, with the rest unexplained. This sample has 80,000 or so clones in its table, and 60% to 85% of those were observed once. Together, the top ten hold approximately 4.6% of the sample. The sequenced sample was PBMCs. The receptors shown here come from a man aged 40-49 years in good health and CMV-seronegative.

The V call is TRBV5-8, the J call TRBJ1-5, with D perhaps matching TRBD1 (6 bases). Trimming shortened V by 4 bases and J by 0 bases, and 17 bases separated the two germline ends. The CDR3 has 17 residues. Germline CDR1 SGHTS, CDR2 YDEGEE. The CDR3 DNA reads TGTGCCAGCAGCCCTTGGGGAGGGGGGCTTAGCAATCAGCCCCAGCATTTT. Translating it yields CASSPWGGGLSNQPQHF.

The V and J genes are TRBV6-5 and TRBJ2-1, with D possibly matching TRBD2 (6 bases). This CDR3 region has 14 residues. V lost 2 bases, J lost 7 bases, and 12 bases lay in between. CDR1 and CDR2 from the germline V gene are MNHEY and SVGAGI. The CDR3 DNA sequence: TGTGCCAGCAGTTACAGGGACGGGGGTAATGAGCAGTTCTTC. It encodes CASSYRDGGNEQFF.

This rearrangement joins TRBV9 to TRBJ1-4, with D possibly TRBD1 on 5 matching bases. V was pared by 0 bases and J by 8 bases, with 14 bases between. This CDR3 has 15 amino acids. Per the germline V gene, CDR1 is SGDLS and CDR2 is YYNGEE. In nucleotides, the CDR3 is TGTGCCAGCAGCGTAGACGGGGGTGTCTTGGAAAAACTGTTTTTT. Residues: CASSVDGGVLEKLFF.

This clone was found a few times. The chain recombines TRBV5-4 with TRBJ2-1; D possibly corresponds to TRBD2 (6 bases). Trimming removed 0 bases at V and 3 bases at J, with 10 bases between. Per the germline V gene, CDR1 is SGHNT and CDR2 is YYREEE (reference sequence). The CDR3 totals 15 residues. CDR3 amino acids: CASSLVGTGYNEQFF. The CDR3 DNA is TGTGCCAGCAGCTTGGTCGGGACTGGCTACAATGAGCAGTTCTTC.

Here the CDR3 reads CASSVGTGNQPQHF. Here the CDR3 DNA reads TGTGCCAGCAGCGTGGGGACAGGCAATCAGCCCCAGCATTTT. The rearrangement uses TRBV5-5 and TRBJ1-5, with 7 nucleotides matching TRBD1. V lost 4 bases and J lost 2; bases outside the gene matches: 3. Germline assignment: CDR1 SGHKS and CDR2 YYEKEE (reference sequence). The CDR3 spans 14 residues.

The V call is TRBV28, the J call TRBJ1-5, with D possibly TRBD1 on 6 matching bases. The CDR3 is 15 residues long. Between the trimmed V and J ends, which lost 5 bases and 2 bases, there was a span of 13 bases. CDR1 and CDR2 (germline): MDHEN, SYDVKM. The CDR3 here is CASSRGAGGNQPQHF. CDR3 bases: TGTGCCAGCAGTCGAGGGGCAGGGGGCAATCAGCCCCAGCATTTT.

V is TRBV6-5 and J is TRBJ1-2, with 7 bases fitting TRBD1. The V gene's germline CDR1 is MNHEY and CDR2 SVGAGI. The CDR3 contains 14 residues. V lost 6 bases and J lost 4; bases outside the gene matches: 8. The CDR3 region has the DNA TGTGCCAGCAGCGCCAGGGACAGATTCTATGGCTACACCTTC. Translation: CASSARDRFYGYTF.

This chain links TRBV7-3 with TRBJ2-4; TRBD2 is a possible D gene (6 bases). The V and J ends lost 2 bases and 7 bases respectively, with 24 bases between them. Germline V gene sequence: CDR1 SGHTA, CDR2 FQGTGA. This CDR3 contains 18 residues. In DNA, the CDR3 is TGTGCCAGCAGCTTATGGGAGCTGGGGGGTCGAGGGGAGAACATTCAGTACTTC. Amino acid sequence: CASSLWELGGRGENIQYF.

The CDR3 spells CASRRGQFGGYTF. The CDR3 region has the DNA TGTGCCAGCAGGAGAGGACAGTTCGGCGGCTACACCTTC. V and J are TRBV25-1 and TRBJ1-2; TRBD1 might be the D (6 bases). This CDR3 comprises 13 residues. CDR1 MGHDK and CDR2 SYGVNS come from the germline V gene. V was cut by 6 bases and J by 8 bases, with 16 bases left in between.

The chain's CDR3 is CASSFQQGATEQYF. CDR3 DNA sequence: TGTGCCAGCAGTTTTCAACAGGGTGCAACCGAGCAGTACTTC. The chain combines TRBV27 with TRBJ2-5; D may be TRBD1 (6 bases). The DNA matches TRBJ2-7 better at its end, which makes the J call doubtful. CDR3 length equals 14 residues. The germline V gene has CDR1 MNHEY and CDR2 SMNVEV (reference sequence).

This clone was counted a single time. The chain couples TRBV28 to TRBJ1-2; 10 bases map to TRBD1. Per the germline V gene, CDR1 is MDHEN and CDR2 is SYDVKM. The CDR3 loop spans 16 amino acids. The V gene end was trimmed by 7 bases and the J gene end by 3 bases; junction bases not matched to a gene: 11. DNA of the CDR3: TGTGCCAGCACTTTGGGGGGGGGACAGGGGTACTATGGCTACACCTTC. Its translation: CASTLGGGQGYYGYTF.

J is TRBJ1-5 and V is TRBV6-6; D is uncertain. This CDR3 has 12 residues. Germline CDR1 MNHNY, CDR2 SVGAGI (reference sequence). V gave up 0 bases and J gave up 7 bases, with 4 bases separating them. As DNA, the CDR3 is TGTGCCAGCAGTTACTCGGGCCAGCCCCAGCATTTT. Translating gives CASSYSGQPQHF.

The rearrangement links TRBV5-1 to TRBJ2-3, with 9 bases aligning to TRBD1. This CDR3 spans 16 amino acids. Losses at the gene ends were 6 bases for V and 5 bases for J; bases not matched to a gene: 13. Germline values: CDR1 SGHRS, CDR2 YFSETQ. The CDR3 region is CASTEDAGTGKDTQYF. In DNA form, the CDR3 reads TGCGCCAGCACCGAGGACGCCGGGACAGGGAAAGATACGCAGTATTTT.

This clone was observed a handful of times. CDR3 in amino acids: CASGPGTGQNYGYTF. CDR3 bases: TGTGCCAGCGGCCCCGGGACAGGACAAAACTATGGCTACACCTTC. The chain has TRBV27 and TRBJ1-2; 8 bases map to TRBD1. CDR1 is MNHEY and CDR2 is SMNVEV in the germline V gene (reference sequence). V shed 8 bases, J shed 2 bases, and the junction held 10 bases outside the gene matches. The CDR3 has 15 residues.

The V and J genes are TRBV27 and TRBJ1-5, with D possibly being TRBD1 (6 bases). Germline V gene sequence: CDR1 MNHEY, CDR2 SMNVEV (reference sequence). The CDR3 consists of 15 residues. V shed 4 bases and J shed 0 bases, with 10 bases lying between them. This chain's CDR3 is CASSSQGYSNQPQHF. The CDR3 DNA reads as TGTGCCAGCAGTTCACAGGGTTATAGCAATCAGCCCCAGCATTTT.

The DNA of the CDR3 is TGTGCCAGCAAGGGGGATAGCGGGAGTCGCGGTGAGCAGTTCTTC. It specifies CASKGDSGSRGEQFF. The chain joins TRBV14 to TRBJ2-1; 9 nucleotides match TRBD2. CDR1 is SGHDN, CDR2 FVKESK, per germline. This CDR3 spans 15 amino acids. The J segment lost 9 bases and the V segment lost 7 bases, leaving 13 bases of the junction unmatched.

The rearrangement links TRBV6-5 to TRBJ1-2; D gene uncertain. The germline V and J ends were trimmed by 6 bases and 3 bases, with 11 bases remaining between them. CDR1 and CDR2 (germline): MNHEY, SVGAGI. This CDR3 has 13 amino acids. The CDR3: CASRPQVHYGYTF. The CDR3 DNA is TGTGCCAGCAGACCCCAGGTCCACTATGGCTACACCTTC.

The CDR3 here is CASSILGGTTEAFF. The CDR3 nucleotides are TGTGCCAGTAGTATCCTTGGAGGGACCACTGAAGCTTTCTTT. The chain couples TRBV19 to TRBJ1-1; D is perhaps TRBD1 (5 bases). Germline V gene lookup returns CDR1 LNHDA and CDR2 SQIVND (reference sequence). This CDR3 region has 14 residues. Trimming stripped 3 bases from V and 4 bases from J, with 12 bases between.

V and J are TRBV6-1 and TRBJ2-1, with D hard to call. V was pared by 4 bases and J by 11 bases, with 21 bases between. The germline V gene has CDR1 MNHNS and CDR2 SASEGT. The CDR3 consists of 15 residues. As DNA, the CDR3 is TGTGCCAGCAGTGTATCAGGAACCTATACAATGAAGCAGTTCTTC. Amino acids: CASSVSGTYTMKQFF.

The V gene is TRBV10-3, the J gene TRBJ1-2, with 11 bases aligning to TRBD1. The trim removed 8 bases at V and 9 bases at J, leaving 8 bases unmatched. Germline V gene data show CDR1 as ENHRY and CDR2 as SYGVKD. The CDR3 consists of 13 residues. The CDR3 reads CAISGQGADSYTF. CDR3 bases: TGTGCCATCTCCGGACAGGGGGCTGATAGCTACACCTTC.

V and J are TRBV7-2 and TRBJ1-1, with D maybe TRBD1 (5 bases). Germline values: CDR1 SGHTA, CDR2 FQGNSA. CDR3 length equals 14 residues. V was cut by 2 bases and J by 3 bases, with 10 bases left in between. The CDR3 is CASSLQGGHTEAFF. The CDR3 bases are TGTGCCAGCAGCTTACAGGGAGGACACACTGAAGCTTTCTTT.

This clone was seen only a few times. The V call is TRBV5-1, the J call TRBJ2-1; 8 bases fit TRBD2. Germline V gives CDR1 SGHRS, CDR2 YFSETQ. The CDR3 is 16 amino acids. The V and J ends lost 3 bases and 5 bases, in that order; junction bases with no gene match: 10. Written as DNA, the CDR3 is TGCGCCAGCAGCTCCACAGAGATTAGCGGGGACAATGAGCAGTTCTTC. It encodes CASSSTEISGDNEQFF.

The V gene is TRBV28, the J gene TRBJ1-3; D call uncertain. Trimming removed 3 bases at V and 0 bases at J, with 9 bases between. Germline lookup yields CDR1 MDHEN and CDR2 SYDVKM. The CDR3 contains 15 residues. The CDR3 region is CASSLRAISGNTIYF. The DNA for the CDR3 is TGTGCCAGCAGTTTGAGGGCCATCTCTGGAAACACCATATATTTT.

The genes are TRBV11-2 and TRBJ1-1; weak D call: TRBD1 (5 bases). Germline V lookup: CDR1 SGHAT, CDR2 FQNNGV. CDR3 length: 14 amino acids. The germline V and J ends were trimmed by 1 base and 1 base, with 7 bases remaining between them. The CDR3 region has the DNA TGTGCCAGCAGCTTAGGGAGGGGGAACACTGAAGCTTTCTTT. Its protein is CASSLGRGNTEAFF.

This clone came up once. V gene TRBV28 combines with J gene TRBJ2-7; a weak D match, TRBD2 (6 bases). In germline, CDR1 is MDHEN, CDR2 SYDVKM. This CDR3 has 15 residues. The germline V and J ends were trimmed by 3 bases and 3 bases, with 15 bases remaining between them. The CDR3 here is CASSFRPGTYYEQYF. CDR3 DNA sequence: TGTGCCAGCAGTTTCCGACCCGGGACTTACTACGAGCAGTACTTC.

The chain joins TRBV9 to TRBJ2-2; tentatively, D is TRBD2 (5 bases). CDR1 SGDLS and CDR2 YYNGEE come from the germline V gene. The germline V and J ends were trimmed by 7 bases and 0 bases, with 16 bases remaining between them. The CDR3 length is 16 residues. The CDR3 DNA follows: TGTGCCAGCGTTTTATCAGTGCGGGCGAACACCGGGGAGCTGTTTTTT. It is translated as CASVLSVRANTGELFF.

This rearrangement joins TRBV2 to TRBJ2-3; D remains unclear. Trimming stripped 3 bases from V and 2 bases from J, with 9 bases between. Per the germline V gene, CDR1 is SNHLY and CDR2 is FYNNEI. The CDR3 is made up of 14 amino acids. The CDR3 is CASSESGHTDTQYF. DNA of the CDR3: TGTGCCAGCAGTGAGTCTGGGCACACAGATACGCAGTATTTT. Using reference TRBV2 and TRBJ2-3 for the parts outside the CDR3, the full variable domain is EPEVTQTPSHQVTQMGQEVILRCVPISNHLYFYWYRQILGQKVEFLVSFYNNEISEKSEIFDDQFSVERPDGSNFTLKIRSTKLEDSAMYFCASSESGHTDTQYFGPGTRLTVL.

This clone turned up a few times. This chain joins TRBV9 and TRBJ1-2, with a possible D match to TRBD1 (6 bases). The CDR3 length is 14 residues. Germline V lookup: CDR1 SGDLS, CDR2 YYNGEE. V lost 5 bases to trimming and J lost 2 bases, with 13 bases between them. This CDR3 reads CASSAWGGNYGYTF. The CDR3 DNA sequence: TGTGCCAGCAGTGCTTGGGGGGGCAACTATGGCTACACCTTC.

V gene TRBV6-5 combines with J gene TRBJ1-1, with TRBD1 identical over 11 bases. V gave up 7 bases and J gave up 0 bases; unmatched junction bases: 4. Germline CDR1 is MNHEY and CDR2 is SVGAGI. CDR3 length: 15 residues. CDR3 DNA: TGTGCCAGCAAGACGGACAGGGGGCTGAACACTGAAGCTTTCTTT. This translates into CASKTDRGLNTEAFF.

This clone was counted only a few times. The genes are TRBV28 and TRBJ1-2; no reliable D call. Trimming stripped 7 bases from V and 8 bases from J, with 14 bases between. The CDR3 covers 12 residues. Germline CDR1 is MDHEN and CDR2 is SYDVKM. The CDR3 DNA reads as TGTGCCAGCAACGCGGGCGCTCGAGGCTACACCTTC. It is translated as CASNAGARGYTF.